A selection of T cell receptor beta chains follows, all from one sample in a study of T cell responses to AZD1222 COVID-19 vaccine. Produced via immunoSEQ multiplex PCR; TCRdb's table is partial and in-frame only. The sample lists 100,000 to 120,000 clones, about 86% occurring once. Sequences were derived from peripheral blood, sampled on day 0 of AZD1222 vaccination. The source is an adult in good health. Both conserved end residues are part of each CDR3. D genes are given only for firm matches. Part of the rows lack a size; the others show once, few, many or a class for expanded clones.

CDR3nt,CDR3aa,j_gene,len,d_gene,v_gene,abundance
TGTGCCAGCAGGACCCGGACAGGGTCTGGAAACACCATATATTTT,CASRTRTGSGNTIYF,TRBJ1-3,15,TRBD1,TRBV28,.
TGCAGTGCTAGAGTCGAAGAGGGCTACACCTTC,CSARVEEGYTF,TRBJ1-2,11,.,TRBV20-1,.
TGTGCCAGCAGCTTGCAGGCCGGGGGCTCCTACGAGCAGTACTTC,CASSLQAGGSYEQYF,TRBJ2-7,15,.,TRBV5-4,.
TGTGCCAGCAGCAAGGCCCGACAGTTAGAGACCCAGTACTTC,CASSKARQLETQYF,TRBJ2-5,14,.,TRBV14,.
TGTGCCAGCAGCCCGAGGACAGTTAATCAGCCCCAGCATTTT,CASSPRTVNQPQHF,TRBJ1-5,14,.,TRBV9,once
TGTGCCAGCAGAGGACAGGGGGCGCCTGAAGCTTTCTTT,CASRGQGAPEAFF,TRBJ1-1,13,TRBD1,TRBV6-5,few
TGCAGCGTTGAGAGACTAGCGGGGGTTAGCACAGATACGCAGTATTTT,CSVERLAGVSTDTQYF,TRBJ2-3,16,TRBD2,TRBV29-1,.
TGCAGTGCTAGTATGAGAGCGGGGGGGTCCTACGAGCAGTACTTC,CSASMRAGGSYEQYF,TRBJ2-7,15,TRBD2,TRBV20-1,.
TGCGCCAGCAGACAGGGTTGGTCCACTGAAGCTTTCTTT,CASRQGWSTEAFF,TRBJ1-1,13,.,TRBV5-1,.
TGTGCCAGCTCACCAGGACAGGGCGCCCACAATGAGCAGTTCTTC,CASSPGQGAHNEQFF,TRBJ2-1,15,TRBD1,TRBV18,.
TGTGCCAGCAGCCAAGATCCGGGGAGGGGCGCTTTCTTT,CASSQDPGRGAFF,TRBJ1-1,13,.,TRBV3-1/TRBV3-2,.
TGTGCCTGGAGGGCCTTTGGGGCCGGGGAGCTGTTTTTT,CAWRAFGAGELFF,TRBJ2-2,13,.,TRBV30,.
TGTGCCAGCAGCAATCGGACAAACCCGTCCTACGAGCAGTACTTC,CASSNRTNPSYEQYF,TRBJ2-7,15,.,TRBV7-9,.
TGTGCCAGCAGCGAGGGAAGATGGAATCAGCCCCAGCATTTT,CASSEGRWNQPQHF,TRBJ1-5,14,.,TRBV9,.
TGTGCCAGCAGTTACTCGGAGGGGGAGGCCTACGAGCAGTACTTC,CASSYSEGEAYEQYF,TRBJ2-7,15,.,TRBV6-5,.
TGTGCCAGCAGCCCGTCGGGGGTAATTGAAGCTTTCTTT,CASSPSGVIEAFF,TRBJ1-1,13,.,TRBV21-1,.
TGTGCCAGCAGCCGGGACTCCACGAACTACGAGCAGTACTTC,CASSRDSTNYEQYF,TRBJ2-7,14,.,TRBV7-2,.
TGTGCCAGCCCCGGACTAGCGGGGTCCTCCATTCAAGAGACCCAGTACTTC,CASPGLAGSSIQETQYF,TRBJ2-5,17,TRBD2,TRBV7-2,.
TGTGCCAGCTCACCACTCAGCCCAGGAGAGACCCAGTACTTC,CASSPLSPGETQYF,TRBJ2-5,14,.,TRBV18,once
TGTGCCAGCGGATTACAGGGCGGGAACACTGAAGCTTTCTTT,CASGLQGGNTEAFF,TRBJ1-1,14,.,TRBV5-4,.
TGTGCCAGCAGCATAGCGGGGGGCACAGATACGCAGTATTTT,CASSIAGGTDTQYF,TRBJ2-3,14,TRBD2,TRBV6-5,.
TGCGCCACTAGGAGTGATTCACCCCTCCACTTT,CATRSDSPLHF,TRBJ1-6,11,.,TRBV5-1,.
TGTGCCAGCTCCACTAGGTGGGCCGGGGAGCTGTTTTTT,CASSTRWAGELFF,TRBJ2-2,13,.,TRBV7-2,.
TGTGCCAGCAGCCAAGAGGCGGGGGGCGGGCCCAATGAGCAGTTCTTC,CASSQEAGGGPNEQFF,TRBJ2-1,16,TRBD2,TRBV3-1/TRBV3-2,.
TGTGCCAGCAGATCGAGGACAGGGGAGAACACTGAAGCTTTCTTT,CASRSRTGENTEAFF,TRBJ1-1,15,TRBD1,TRBV5-4,.
TGTGCCAGCAGTTTCGAAGGGCAGGGGAATCAGCCCCAGCATTTT,CASSFEGQGNQPQHF,TRBJ1-5,15,.,TRBV28,.
TGTGCCAGTAGCGGATCCCTCAATCAGCCCCAGCATTTT,CASSGSLNQPQHF,TRBJ1-5,13,.,TRBV19,few
TGTGCCAGCAGCGGGACTAGCGGGGGGGATGAGCAGTTCTTC,CASSGTSGGDEQFF,TRBJ2-1,14,.,TRBV12-1,.
TGTGCCAGTAGTATCCCCCACAGGGAAGTCAATCAGCCCCAGCATTTT,CASSIPHREVNQPQHF,TRBJ1-5,16,.,TRBV19,.
TGTGCCAGCAGCTCCTCCGGGACGGCGTCCTACGAGCAGTACTTC,CASSSSGTASYEQYF,TRBJ2-7,15,.,TRBV11-2,.
TGTGCCAGCACCGGGGACGGCCCAATAAGGGGCTACACCTTC,CASTGDGPIRGYTF,TRBJ1-2,14,.,TRBV6-5,few
TGTGCCAGCACTGCGACGGGACTTGGAGCGCAGTACTTC,CASTATGLGAQYF,TRBJ2-7,13,.,TRBV6-5,.
TGTGCCAGCAGCCCGATGGGGGCCCGGAACACTGAAGCTTTCTTT,CASSPMGARNTEAFF,TRBJ1-1,15,.,TRBV4-2,.
TGTGCCAGCAGTTCGACAGGGTCCGAGCAGTACTTC,CASSSTGSEQYF,TRBJ2-7,12,TRBD1,TRBV27,.
TGTGCCAGCAGTTCATTGGGACAGGTAACTTCTGGAAACACCATATATTTT,CASSSLGQVTSGNTIYF,TRBJ1-3,17,TRBD1,TRBV28,.
TGTGCCAGCAGCACGGGACAGGGAAGAGGGGAGCTGTTTTTT,CASSTGQGRGELFF,TRBJ2-2,14,TRBD1,TRBV3-1/TRBV3-2,.
TGTGCCAGCAGCCAGGCGGGGGATAATGAAAAACTGTTTTTT,CASSQAGDNEKLFF,TRBJ1-4,14,.,TRBV27,.
TGTGCCAGCAGCTTAGTCTCAAAGGGCGTCCGAGGGGGGGAGACCCAGTACTTC,CASSLVSKGVRGGETQYF,TRBJ2-5,18,.,TRBV7-8,.
TGTGCAAGTCGCTTAGATGAGGACAGTCCTAGCAATCAGCCCCAGCATTTT,CASRLDEDSPSNQPQHF,TRBJ1-5,17,.,TRBV12-2,.
TGTGCCAGCAGCCAAGATCTGTTTGGGGGGGGAGGAGAGACCCAGTACTTC,CASSQDLFGGGGETQYF,TRBJ2-5,17,TRBD2,TRBV3-1/TRBV3-2,.
TGTGCCAGCAGCTCTCCCCTATTTACAGGCCTTAGGGGCACTGAAGCTTTCTTT,CASSSPLFTGLRGTEAFF,TRBJ1-1,18,.,TRBV7-2,few
TGTGCCAGCCTGGCGAACAGGGGCCTCAATCAGCCCCAGCATTTT,CASLANRGLNQPQHF,TRBJ1-5,15,TRBD1,TRBV2,.
TGTGCCAGCAGCTGGGGCGGGAGTTATAGCAATCAGCCCCAGCATTTT,CASSWGGSYSNQPQHF,TRBJ1-5,16,.,TRBV28,.
TGTGCCACCAGCCGAGATTCCACAGGGTCGGGGAATCAGCCCCAGCATTTT,CATSRDSTGSGNQPQHF,TRBJ1-5,17,.,TRBV15,few
TGTGCCAGAGGGGGGGGCGAAGAGACCCAGTACTTC,CARGGGEETQYF,TRBJ2-5,12,.,TRBV21-1,.
TGTGCCAGTACCCATCTTGGCAATCAGCCCCAGCATTTT,CASTHLGNQPQHF,TRBJ1-5,13,.,TRBV19,.
TGTGCCAGCAGCTTAGTACAGGGGGATCAGCCCCAGCATTTT,CASSLVQGDQPQHF,TRBJ1-5,14,TRBD1,TRBV7-2,.
TGTGCCAGCAGCGTACGGGACAGGGGGTATGGCTACACCTTC,CASSVRDRGYGYTF,TRBJ1-2,14,TRBD1,TRBV7-9,.
TGTGCCAGCAGTGAAGTGGGGGGCAGGTCTGGGGCCAACGTCCTGACTTTC,CASSEVGGRSGANVLTF,TRBJ2-6,17,.,TRBV6-1,.
TGTGCCAGCAGCATCGACAGGGTGGGCTTCAGGGCGAACACCGGGGAGCTGTTTTTT,CASSIDRVGFRANTGELFF,TRBJ2-2,19,TRBD1,TRBV9,.
TGTGCCAGCAGCCTCGGGACTTTGCTTAACTATGGCTACACCTTC,CASSLGTLLNYGYTF,TRBJ1-2,15,.,TRBV28,.
TGTGCCAGCGCGGGGCGCACTGAAGCTTTCTTT,CASAGRTEAFF,TRBJ1-1,11,.,TRBV2,.
TGTGCCTGGGGGCATTCCTACAATGAGCAGTTCTTC,CAWGHSYNEQFF,TRBJ2-1,12,.,TRBV30,.
TGCGCCAGCTCCTATCGCGAGCTTCCTGACGGGGAGCTGTTTTTT,CASSYRELPDGELFF,TRBJ2-2,15,.,TRBV5-1,.
TGTGCCAGCAGCCAGCGGCTAGCGGGGAACAATGAGCAGTTCTTC,CASSQRLAGNNEQFF,TRBJ2-1,15,TRBD2,TRBV3-1/TRBV3-2,.
TGTGCCAGCAGCTTGGGGTCCTTGCCTCCTGACAATGAGCAGTTCTTC,CASSLGSLPPDNEQFF,TRBJ2-1,16,.,TRBV7-3,.
TGTGCCAGCAGTCTGACAGAAAGGAACACTGAAGCTTTCTTT,CASSLTERNTEAFF,TRBJ1-1,14,.,TRBV2,.
TGTGCCAGCAATAACAGGGAGAATTCACCCCTCCACTTT,CASNNRENSPLHF,TRBJ1-6,13,.,TRBV2,.
TGTGCCAGCAGCGACTACCTAGTTAACTATGGCTACACCTTC,CASSDYLVNYGYTF,TRBJ1-2,14,.,TRBV7-2,.